This TCR beta chain was retrieved from a study of identical twins. This clonotype occurred many times. What it binds is unknown. TCRdb ran MiXCR on the 5' RACE reads and lists one entry per CDR3 protein. The table shows hundreds of thousands of distinct CDR3 sequences, with over 15% occurring only once. Study-wide results and caveats: The same donors were not followed; conclusions instead depended on cross-sectional statistical analysis.

CDR1 and CDR2 from the germline V gene are SGHRS and YFSETQ. V trimming: 2 bases; J trimming: 0 bases; junction bases outside the gene matches: 1. This CDR3 contains 14 residues. These data were likewise used in another study, on T cells expressing NK-cell markers. That study adds: The TCR beta repertoires originated in sorted CD3+CD56+NKG2C+, CD3+CD56+NKG2C- and CD3+CD56-NKG2C+ T cells.

Sequenced material: PBMCs. The source of this sequence is a woman younger than 35 in good health. This chain connects TRBV5-1 to TRBJ2-7; 8 positions match TRBD1. The CDR3 loop is CASSFQGASYEQYF. The CDR3 DNA reads TGCGCCAGCAGCTTCCAGGGGGCCTCCTACGAGCAGTACTTC.